Sequencing of this TCR beta chain was carried out in a study of T cell repertoires in cytomegalovirus infection (dated by TCRdb to about 2019). With respect to the entire study: Donor HLA type was relevant to the analysis, as public TCR beta signatures indicated carriage of CMV infection together with the matching HLA type.

Looking up the germline V gene yields CDR1 SGHVS and CDR2 FQNEAQ. Inclusive of the bounding cysteine and phenylalanine, the CDR3 is 15 residues long. Of the read, only the CDR3 DNA is kept; its 45 bases are in frame from base 1. The junction shows trimming of 0 bases on V and 8 bases on J, plus 13 bases between the germline ends. This clonotype came up a few times. The antigen it binds to is not known. Base qualities are missing; no much larger clone stands one base away. The reads were generated on an Illumina HiSeq 1500. Using fastp trimming at Q25 and MiXCR clonotype assembly, TCRdb reanalyzed the public sequencing data and kept in-frame beta chains. Every entry covers one CDR3 protein and lists the most common genes and DNA from its rows. The sample table holds just under 550,000 distinct CDR3 sequences, of which about 25% were seen once. The ten largest clones add up to about 13% of the sample.

Here is what the overall study found, with its caveats: The ex vivo response was dominated by HLA-C-restricted CMV-specific TCR beta clonotypes, which also provided the single most frequent clonotype in two of eight donors. In both this cohort and an independent cohort of some 380 donors, the cumulative frequency of public TCR beta family members distinguished carriers of CMV infection plus the relevant HLA type.

The specimen sequenced was PBMCs. The sequence was obtained from a human donor in good health (CMV status not recorded). Some clones in this sample may be carry-over from other donors' samples. Recombination linked TRBV7-8 to TRBJ1-4; the D gene is perhaps TRBD1, from 5 matching bases. The sequence in DNA is TGTGCCAGCAGCTTAGCGCAGGTGGGGCGCGAAAAACTGTTTTTT. It translates as CASSLAQVGREKLFF.